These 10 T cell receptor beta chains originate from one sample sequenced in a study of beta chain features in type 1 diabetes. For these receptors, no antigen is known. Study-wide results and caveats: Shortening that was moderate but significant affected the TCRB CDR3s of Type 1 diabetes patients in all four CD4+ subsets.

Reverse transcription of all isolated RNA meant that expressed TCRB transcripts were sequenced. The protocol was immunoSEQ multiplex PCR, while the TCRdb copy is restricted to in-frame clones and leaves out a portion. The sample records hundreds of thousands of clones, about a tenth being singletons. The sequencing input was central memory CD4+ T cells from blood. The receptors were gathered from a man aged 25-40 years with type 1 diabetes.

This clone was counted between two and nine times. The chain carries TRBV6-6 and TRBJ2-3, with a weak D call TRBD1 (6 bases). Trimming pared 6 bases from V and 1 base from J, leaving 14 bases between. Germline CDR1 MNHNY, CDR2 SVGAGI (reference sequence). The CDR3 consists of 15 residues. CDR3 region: CASRVRRGRTDTQYF. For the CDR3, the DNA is TGTGCCAGCAGAGTCCGCAGGGGCCGCACAGATACGCAGTATTTT.

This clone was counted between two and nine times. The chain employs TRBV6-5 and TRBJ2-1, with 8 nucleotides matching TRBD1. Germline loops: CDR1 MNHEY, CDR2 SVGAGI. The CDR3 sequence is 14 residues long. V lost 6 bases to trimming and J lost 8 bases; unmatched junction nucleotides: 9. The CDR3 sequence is CASRRQGAGDEQFF. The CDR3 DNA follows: TGTGCCAGCAGGCGTCAGGGGGCGGGCGATGAGCAGTTCTTC.

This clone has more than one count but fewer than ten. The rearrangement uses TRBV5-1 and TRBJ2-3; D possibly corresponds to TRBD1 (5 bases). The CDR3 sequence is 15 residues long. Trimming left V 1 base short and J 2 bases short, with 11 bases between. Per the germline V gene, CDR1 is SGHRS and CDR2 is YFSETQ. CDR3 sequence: CASSLKGANTDTQYF. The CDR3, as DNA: TGCGCCAGCAGCTTGAAAGGGGCGAACACAGATACGCAGTATTTT.

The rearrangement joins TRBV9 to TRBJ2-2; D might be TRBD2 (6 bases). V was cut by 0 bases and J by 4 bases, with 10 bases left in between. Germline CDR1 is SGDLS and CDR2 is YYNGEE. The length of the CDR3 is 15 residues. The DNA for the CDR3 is TGTGCCAGCAGCGTAGAAGAGGGAGGCACCGGGGAGCTGTTTTTT. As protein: CASSVEEGGTGELFF.

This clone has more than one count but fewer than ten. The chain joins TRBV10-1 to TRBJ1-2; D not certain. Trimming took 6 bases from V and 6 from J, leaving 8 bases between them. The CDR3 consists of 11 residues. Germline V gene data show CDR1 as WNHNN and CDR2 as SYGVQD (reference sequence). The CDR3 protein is CASSDGDGYTF. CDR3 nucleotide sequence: TGCGCCAGCAGCGATGGGGATGGCTACACCTTC.

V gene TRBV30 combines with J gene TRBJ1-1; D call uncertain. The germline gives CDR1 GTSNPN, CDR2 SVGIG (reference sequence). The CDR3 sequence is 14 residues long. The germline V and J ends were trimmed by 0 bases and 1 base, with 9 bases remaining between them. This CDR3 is CAWSVESGNTEAFF. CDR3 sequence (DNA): TGTGCCTGGAGTGTAGAGTCAGGGAACACTGAAGCTTTCTTT.

CDR3 nucleotides: TGCAGCTCCCCCAGGGCGGGGTTCAATGAGCAGTTCTTC. Amino acid sequence: CSSPRAGFNEQFF. The rearrangement joins TRBV29-1 to TRBJ2-1; D is possibly TRBD2 (6 bases). This CDR3 spans 13 amino acids. V was pared by 8 bases and J by 6 bases, with 17 bases between. Germline V lookup: CDR1 SQVTM, CDR2 ANQGSEA.

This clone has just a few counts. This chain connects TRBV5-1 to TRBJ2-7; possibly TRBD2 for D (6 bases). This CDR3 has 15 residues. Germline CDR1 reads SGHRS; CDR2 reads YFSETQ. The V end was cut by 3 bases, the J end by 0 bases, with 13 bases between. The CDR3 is CASSWGLTDSYEQYF. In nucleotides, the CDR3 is TGCGCCAGCAGCTGGGGACTGACGGACTCCTACGAGCAGTACTTC.

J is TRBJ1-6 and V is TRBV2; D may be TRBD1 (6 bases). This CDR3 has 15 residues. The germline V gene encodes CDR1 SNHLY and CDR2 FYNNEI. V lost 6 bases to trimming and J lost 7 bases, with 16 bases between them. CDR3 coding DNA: TGTGCCAGCAGAGAAATACAGGGAGGGAATTCACCCCTCCACTTT. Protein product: CASREIQGGNSPLHF. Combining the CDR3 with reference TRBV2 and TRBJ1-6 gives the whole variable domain EPEVTQTPSHQVTQMGQEVILRCVPISNHLYFYWYRQILGQKVEFLVSFYNNEISEKSEIFDDQFSVERPDGSNFTLKIRSTKLEDSAMYFCASREIQGGNSPLHFGNGTRLTVT.

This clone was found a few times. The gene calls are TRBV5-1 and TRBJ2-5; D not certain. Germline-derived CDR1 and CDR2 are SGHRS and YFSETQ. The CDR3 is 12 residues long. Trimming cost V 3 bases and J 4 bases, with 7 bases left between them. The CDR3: CASSWVGETQYF. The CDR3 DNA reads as TGCGCCAGCAGCTGGGTTGGAGAGACCCAGTACTTC.